Presented here are 29 T cell receptor beta chains from one specimen sequenced in a study of OX40 agonist ivuxolimab in advanced cancers. Profiling relied on immunoSEQ multiplex PCR, and the TCRdb table lists in-frame clones only, not all of them. The repertoire includes 94,000 or so clones, more than 80% of them detected once, and under 6.5% sits in the top ten. This specimen consisted of CD4+ or CD8+ T cells sorted from blood, obtained in a trial of the OX40 agonist ivuxolimab. These receptors were taken from an adult with an advanced solid tumor such as melanoma, head and neck, liver or kidney cancer.

V and J are TRBV7-9 and TRBJ2-6; D is unresolved. This CDR3 has 16 amino acids. With 3 bases removed from V and 2 bases from J, the gap between germline ends came to 11 bases. CDR1 SEHNR and CDR2 FQNEAQ come from the germline V gene (reference sequence). CDR3 protein: CASSFSAPTGANVLTF. DNA for the CDR3: TGTGCCAGCAGCTTCTCAGCGCCTACTGGGGCCAACGTCCTGACTTTC. Combining the CDR3 with reference TRBV7-9 and TRBJ2-6 gives the whole variable domain DTGVSQNPRHKITKRGQNVTFRCDPISEHNRLYWYRQTLGQGPEFLTYFQNEAQLEKSRLLSDRFSAERPKGSFSTLEIQRTEQGDSAMYLCASSFSAPTGANVLTFGAGSRLTVL.

The chain recombines TRBV19 with TRBJ1-2, with TRBD1 as a possible D gene (5 bases). The germline gives CDR1 LNHDA, CDR2 SQIVND (reference sequence). Trimming removed 3 bases from V and 8 bases from J, with 19 bases in between. The CDR3 covers 15 residues. For the CDR3, the DNA is TGTGCCAGTAGTATCGGAACAGGTGGAATTGTCGGCTACACCTTC. It codes for CASSIGTGGIVGYTF.

V is TRBV9 and J is TRBJ2-7; 14 nucleotides agree with TRBD2. The V gene end was trimmed by 4 bases and the J gene end by 0 bases; junction bases not matched to a gene: 15. Germline values: CDR1 SGDLS, CDR2 YYNGEE. This CDR3 contains 20 residues. The DNA for the CDR3 is TGTGCCAGCAGCCCGCATAAGGGACTAGCGGGGGCCCCTAGCTCCTACGAGCAGTACTTC. It specifies CASSPHKGLAGAPSSYEQYF.

The rearrangement links TRBV4-3 to TRBJ1-5; D ambiguous. The CDR3 extends over 15 amino acids. Germline V gene lookup returns CDR1 LGHNA and CDR2 YSLEER. With 0 bases removed from V and 2 bases from J, the gap between germline ends came to 8 bases. CDR3 sequence (DNA): TGCGCCAGCAGCCAAGATAGGGCAGGCAATCAGCCCCAGCATTTT. It specifies CASSQDRAGNQPQHF.

V is TRBV7-2 and J is TRBJ1-1; the D is unclear. Germline V gene lookup returns CDR1 SGHTA and CDR2 FQGNSA. The CDR3 is 16 residues long. The V end lost 3 bases, the J end lost 7 bases, and 21 bases lay between the germline ends. Written as DNA, the CDR3 is TGTGCCAGCAGCTTCCCTCGTTTTGGAGACGATCTTGAAGCTTTCTTT. It yields the protein CASSFPRFGDDLEAFF. Complete variable domain (other parts from reference TRBV7-2 and TRBJ1-1): GAGVSQSPSNKVTEKGKDVELRCDPISGHTALYWYRQSLGQGLEFLIYFQGNSAPDKSGLPSDRFSAERTGGSVSTLTIQRTQQEDSAVYLCASSFPRFGDDLEAFFGQGTRLTVV.

The V gene is TRBV7-2, the J gene TRBJ2-1; no firm D call. Germline V gives CDR1 SGHTA, CDR2 FQGNSA. The CDR3 contains 15 residues. The ends were cut back, 2 bases at V and 0 bases at J, with 8 bases in the middle. The chain's CDR3 is CASSLRLHSYNEQFF. CDR3 sequence (DNA): TGTGCCAGCAGCTTAAGGCTGCACTCCTACAATGAGCAGTTCTTC.

The rearrangement joins TRBV6-1 to TRBJ2-7; 12 bases align to TRBD2. The CDR3 has 15 residues. Germline CDR1 is MNHNS and CDR2 is SASEGT. V dropped 4 bases and J dropped 3; count of bases not matched to a gene: 4. Here the CDR3 DNA reads TGTGCCAGCAGTGCCAGGACTAGCGGGGACTACGAGCAGTACTTC. This codes for CASSARTSGDYEQYF.

This clone was seen only once. The J gene is TRBJ2-1, the V gene TRBV11-2; maybe TRBD1 (6 bases). CDR1 is SGHAT and CDR2 is FQNNGV in the germline V gene. The CDR3 covers 17 residues. Trimming took 3 bases from V and 2 from J, leaving 17 bases between them. CDR3: CASSLGQGPPAYNEQFF. The CDR3 nucleotides read TGTGCCAGCAGCTTGGGCCAGGGGCCCCCGGCCTACAATGAGCAGTTCTTC.

The chain has TRBV5-1 and TRBJ2-7; TRBD2 agrees at 10 bases. J was trimmed by 3 bases and V by 0 bases; bases with no gene match: 6. The CDR3 covers 16 residues. CDR1 is SGHRS and CDR2 is YFSETQ in the germline V gene. The CDR3 sequence is CASSLVHLAGDYEQYF. In DNA, the CDR3 is TGCGCCAGCAGCTTGGTTCATCTAGCGGGAGACTACGAGCAGTACTTC.

The chain couples TRBV5-1 to TRBJ1-2; D unclear. The CDR3 is 15 amino acids. Germline CDR1 and CDR2: SGHRS and YFSETQ. V shed 6 bases and J shed 5 bases, with 20 bases lying between them. In nucleotides, the CDR3 is TGCGCCAGCACCAACCCCTGGGATGGAGATTATGGCTACACCTTC. This sequence encodes CASTNPWDGDYGYTF.

The CDR3 sequence: CASSLGNGYNEQFF. CDR3 DNA sequence: TGTGCCAGCAGCTTAGGGAACGGTTACAATGAGCAGTTCTTC. The chain recombines TRBV7-9 with TRBJ2-1; D is unresolved. The CDR3 sequence is 14 residues long. The germline gives CDR1 SEHNR, CDR2 FQNEAQ (reference sequence). V was clipped by 1 base and J by 4 bases, with 8 bases between them.

The chain carries TRBV6-1 and TRBJ2-3; D remains ambiguous. This CDR3 has 14 residues. Trimming stripped 2 bases from V and 1 base from J, with 7 bases between. Germline loops: CDR1 MNHNS, CDR2 SASEGT. This CDR3 is CASSETRGTDTQYF. The CDR3 bases are TGTGCCAGCAGTGAAACACGGGGCACAGATACGCAGTATTTT.

This chain connects TRBV18 to TRBJ1-5; TRBD1 aligns across 7 bases. In germline, CDR1 is KGHSH, CDR2 LQKENI. V lost 5 bases and J lost 5; bases outside the gene matches: 6. The CDR3 spans 14 residues. The CDR3 sequence is CASSSQGPHQPQHF. In nucleotides, the CDR3 is TGTGCCAGCTCATCACAGGGGCCCCATCAGCCCCAGCATTTT.

This chain connects TRBV6-1 to TRBJ2-1, with D perhaps being TRBD1 or TRBD2 (5 bases each). Germline assignment: CDR1 MNHNS and CDR2 SASEGT. The CDR3 extends over 14 amino acids. V was clipped by 8 bases and J by 3 bases, with 14 bases between them. The CDR3 DNA sequence: TGTGCCAGCGGGGCGGGCGGCCTCTACAATGAGCAGTTCTTC. Its protein product is CASGAGGLYNEQFF.

The chain combines TRBV9 with TRBJ2-2, with D perhaps matching TRBD1 (6 bases). V lost 4 bases, J lost 1 base, and 11 bases lay in between. This CDR3 has 15 residues. Germline values: CDR1 SGDLS, CDR2 YYNGEE. CDR3 residues: CASSSRDKNTGELFF. In nucleotides, the CDR3 is TGTGCCAGCAGCTCCCGGGACAAGAACACCGGGGAGCTGTTTTTT.

In DNA, the CDR3 is TGTGCCAGCAGTGGACAGTACTACGAGCAGTACTTC. This translates into CASSGQYYEQYF. The V gene is TRBV6-1, the J gene TRBJ2-7; D might be TRBD1 (5 bases). V was shortened by 4 bases and J by 3 bases, with 7 bases between the two germline ends. Germline CDR1 reads MNHNS; CDR2 reads SASEGT. This CDR3 comprises 12 residues.

This clone was seen just once. The chain uses TRBV6-4 and TRBJ2-3; possibly TRBD2 for D (6 bases). CDR1 is MRHNA, CDR2 SNTAGT, per germline. The CDR3 is 14 residues long. Trimming removed 4 bases from V and 4 bases from J, with 12 bases in between. The CDR3 DNA follows: TGTGCCAGCAGTGTAGGTGGCGGGGCAGATACGCAGTATTTT. Translation: CASSVGGGADTQYF.

The genes are TRBV7-9 and TRBJ2-2; 10 bases match TRBD1. The trim removed 5 bases at V and 6 bases at J, leaving 6 bases unmatched. Germline loops: CDR1 SEHNR, CDR2 FQNEAQ (reference sequence). The CDR3 runs 15 residues. The DNA of the CDR3 is TGTGCCAGCAGCGAGGACAGGGGGATCTCCGGGGAGCTGTTTTTT. This gives the protein CASSEDRGISGELFF.

The gene calls are TRBV15 and TRBJ2-3, with TRBD1 identical over 8 bases. The CDR3 consists of 15 residues. The V gene end was trimmed by 0 bases and the J gene end by 2 bases; junction bases not matched to a gene: 1. Germline V gives CDR1 LNHNV, CDR2 YYDKDF (reference sequence). This CDR3 reads CATSRDQGATDTQYF. In DNA form, the CDR3 reads TGTGCCACCAGCAGAGATCAGGGGGCCACAGATACGCAGTATTTT.

The DNA of the CDR3 is TGCGCCAGCAGCTTGGACAGGGGAAGCACAGATACGCAGTATTTT. Amino acid sequence: CASSLDRGSTDTQYF. The chain combines TRBV5-1 with TRBJ2-3, with TRBD1 identical over 7 bases. CDR1 and CDR2 from the germline V gene are SGHRS and YFSETQ. V lost 0 bases, J lost 0 bases, and 1 base stayed unmatched. The CDR3 totals 15 residues.

This clone appeared a few times. This sequence joins TRBV5-4 and TRBJ2-1, with TRBD1 identical over 7 bases. The germline gives CDR1 SGHNT, CDR2 YYREEE (reference sequence). The ends lost 4 bases at V and 2 bases at J; junction bases unmatched: 6. The CDR3 length is 15 residues. The CDR3 DNA follows: TGTGCCAGCAGCGCCGGGACAGAAGCCTACAATGAGCAGTTCTTC. As protein: CASSAGTEAYNEQFF.

The chain links TRBV10-3 to TRBJ2-3, with 8 positions matching TRBD1. The CDR3 is made up of 14 amino acids. J lost 4 bases, V lost 4 bases, and 4 bases had no gene match. Germline V gives CDR1 ENHRY, CDR2 SYGVKD. The CDR3 sequence: CAISGQGKADTQYF. The CDR3 DNA reads TGTGCCATCAGTGGACAGGGGAAGGCAGATACGCAGTATTTT.

This clone was counted once. This chain links TRBV21-1 with TRBJ1-2; the D call of TRBD1 is as the table states it, not checked on the DNA. TRBV21-1 is reported as a pseudogene. The CDR3 loop spans 15 amino acids. In DNA, the CDR3 is TGTGCCAGCAGCATGCCACAGTACCAAATCTATGGCTACACCTTC. Its protein is CASSMPQYQIYGYTF.

The chain couples TRBV7-9 to TRBJ1-2, with 8 bases fitting TRBD1. Germline trimming cut 3 bases from V and 8 bases from J; bases unmatched to any gene: 2. The CDR3 is made up of 12 amino acids. Looked up from germline, CDR1 is SEHNR and CDR2 is FQNEAQ (reference sequence). CDR3 nucleotide sequence: TGTGCCAGCAGCTTTGACAGGGGCGGCTACACCTTC. As protein: CASSFDRGGYTF.

This clone was picked up a small number of times. The gene calls are TRBV6-5 and TRBJ2-6, with D uncertain. Germline CDR1 and CDR2: MNHEY and SVGAGI. The V end was cut by 2 bases, the J end by 2 bases, with 10 bases between. This CDR3 has 16 residues. CDR3 sequence reads: CASSYDQGTGANVLTF. The CDR3 region has the DNA TGTGCCAGCAGTTACGATCAAGGTACTGGGGCCAACGTCCTGACTTTC.

V is TRBV15 and J is TRBJ1-4; D remains unclear. From germline, CDR1 is LNHNV and CDR2 YYDKDF (reference sequence). V lost 1 base, J lost 4 bases, and 22 bases lay in between. This CDR3 has 19 amino acids. CDR3 DNA: TGTGCCACCAGCAGAGTAGGCGCGACTGAGGTGGGAGTTAATGAAAAACTGTTTTTT. Its translation is CATSRVGATEVGVNEKLFF.

Concerning this clone: This same CDR3 is encoded by further DNA sequences in the sample. The rearrangement uses TRBV12-5 and TRBJ1-1; a possible D gene is TRBD1 (5 bases). Germline V gene data show CDR1 as LGHNT and CDR2 as FRNRAP. The CDR3 loop spans 13 amino acids. The germline V and J ends were trimmed by 5 bases and 2 bases, with 9 bases remaining between them. The CDR3 is CASGLGPNTEAFF. The CDR3 DNA reads as TGTGCTAGTGGTCTGGGGCCAAACACTGAAGCTTTCTTT.

This clone has only one observation. V usage is TRBV12-5 and J usage is TRBJ1-3; no clear D. The germline V gene encodes CDR1 LGHNT and CDR2 FRNRAP. The CDR3 spans 17 residues. Trimming removed 5 bases at V and 0 bases at J, with 17 bases between. The CDR3 DNA reads TGTGCTAGTGGTATGGCCCGGGGTATCATCTCTGGAAACACCATATATTTT. This codes for CASGMARGIISGNTIYF.

This chain links TRBV5-4 with TRBJ1-2, with TRBD1 matching 10 bases. This CDR3 spans 15 amino acids. The trim removed 4 bases at V and 6 bases at J, leaving 9 bases unmatched. Germline CDR1 SGHNT, CDR2 YYREEE (reference sequence). CDR3 sequence reads: CASSPRDRGEDGYTF. Written as DNA, the CDR3 is TGTGCCAGCAGCCCCCGGGACAGGGGTGAGGATGGCTACACCTTC.